This is a list of T cell receptor beta chains from one sample in a study of cytotoxic CD8 clonotypes in ibrutinib-treated CLL. Produced via immunoSEQ multiplex PCR; TCRdb's table is partial and in-frame only. The data contain more than 15,000 clones, around 80% of them singletons. The sequencing here drew on PBMCs, taken before ibrutinib treatment. The receptors were sampled from a human donor with chronic lymphocytic leukemia. Each CDR3 is given with its conserved first and last residue. The D gene is left open where the match is weak. A clone size is listed for some rows: how often the clone was seen (once, few, many), or a class if it is expanded.

D	V	J	size	CDR3	DNA
TRBD2	TRBV7-3	TRBJ2-2	once	CASSLNGLAVTGELFF	TGTGCCAGCAGCTTAAACGGACTAGCGGTCACCGGGGAGCTGTTTTTT
.	TRBV7-3	TRBJ1-1	.	CASRAPEASEAFF	TGTGCCAGCAGGGCCCCGGAAGCTTCTGAAGCTTTCTTT
.	TRBV19	TRBJ2-1	.	CASSIGGNEQFF	TGTGCCAGTAGTATAGGTGGTAATGAGCAGTTCTTC
TRBD1	TRBV28	TRBJ2-7	.	CASSLGFGDRVYEQYF	TGTGCCAGCAGCCTAGGGTTTGGGGACAGGGTCTACGAGCAGTACTTC
.	TRBV6-1	TRBJ1-3	.	CASTSTGEAGNTIYF	TGTGCCAGCACCTCGACAGGAGAGGCTGGAAACACCATATATTTT
TRBD2	TRBV5-1	TRBJ2-3	.	CASSWGLAGYSTDTQYF	TGCGCCAGCAGCTGGGGACTAGCGGGATATAGCACAGATACGCAGTATTTT
.	TRBV28	TRBJ1-2	few	CASSVDSRYGYTF	TGTGCCAGCAGCGTAGACAGTCGCTATGGCTACACCTTC
.	TRBV19	TRBJ1-3	.	CASIPAELGNTIYF	TGTGCCAGTATTCCCGCCGAGCTGGGAAACACCATATATTTT
.	TRBV13	TRBJ2-1	.	CASSWAEGQSYNEQFF	TGTGCCAGCAGCTGGGCCGAGGGCCAGTCCTACAATGAGCAGTTCTTC
.	TRBV7-2	TRBJ2-7	.	CASSKSGAYEQYF	TGTGCCAGCAGCAAATCAGGGGCCTACGAGCAGTACTTC
.	TRBV4-3	TRBJ2-6	.	CASGQSTSGANVLTF	TGCGCCAGCGGACAGTCAACCTCTGGGGCCAACGTCCTGACTTTC
TRBD2	TRBV5-1	TRBJ2-3	.	CASSLWWGREDTDTQYF	TGCGCCAGCAGCCTCTGGTGGGGGCGGGAGGATACAGATACGCAGTATTTT
TRBD2	TRBV28	TRBJ2-1	.	CASKAGLNYNEQFF	TGTGCCAGCAAAGCGGGATTAAACTACAATGAGCAGTTCTTC
.	TRBV2	TRBJ1-5	.	CASRDPVRPQHF	TGTGCCAGCAGAGACCCGGTGCGGCCCCAGCATTTT
TRBD2	TRBV5-1	TRBJ2-7	.	CASARLAGSSESSYEQYF	TGCGCCAGCGCCCGACTAGCGGGAAGCTCGGAGAGCTCCTACGAGCAGTACTTC
.	TRBV11-1	TRBJ1-1	.	CASSVERMNTEAFF	TGTGCCAGCAGCGTCGAGCGGATGAACACTGAAGCTTTCTTT
.	TRBV27	TRBJ2-4	.	CASSPRLAKNIQYF	TGTGCCAGCAGTCCAAGACTAGCCAAAAACATTCAGTACTTC
.	TRBV18	TRBJ1-1	.	CASSPVPANTEAFF	TGTGCCAGCTCACCGGTCCCGGCGAACACTGAAGCTTTCTTT
.	TRBV19	TRBJ2-7	.	CASSIDLRAYEQYF	TGTGCCAGTAGTATAGATCTACGAGCTTACGAGCAGTACTTC
.	TRBV11-2	TRBJ1-4	.	CASSPGAGINEKLFF	TGTGCCAGCAGCCCTGGAGCGGGTATTAATGAAAAACTGTTTTTT
.	TRBV14	TRBJ1-2	.	CASSSNGLYTF	TGTGCCAGCAGCAGTAATGGATTGTACACCTTC
.	TRBV18	TRBJ2-1	.	CASSLNRVGANEQFF	TGTGCCAGCTCACTCAACAGGGTAGGTGCCAATGAGCAGTTCTTC
.	TRBV11-3	TRBJ1-2	.	CASSLGVTGEDGYTF	TGTGCCAGCAGCTTAGGAGTAACGGGTGAGGATGGCTACACCTTC
.	TRBV2	TRBJ2-7	.	CASSERERYEQYF	TGTGCCAGCAGTGAACGGGAACGGTACGAGCAGTACTTC
.	TRBV28	TRBJ1-1	few	CASSRGPMNTEAFF	TGTGCCAGCAGTAGGGGCCCAATGAACACTGAAGCTTTCTTT
.	TRBV4-2	TRBJ2-7	.	CASSQAGQQRDYEQYF	TGTGCCAGCAGCCAAGCCGGACAGCAGCGGGACTACGAGCAGTACTTC
.	TRBV2	TRBJ1-1	few	CASSDLGVGAGEAFF	TGTGCCAGCAGTGACTTGGGCGTGGGGGCTGGTGAAGCTTTCTTT
.	TRBV19	TRBJ2-7	.	CASSIGTGFGIYEQYF	TGTGCCAGTAGTATAGGTACGGGGTTCGGAATATACGAGCAGTACTTC
.	TRBV5-8	TRBJ1-5	.	CASSLINSNQPQHF	TGTGCCAGCAGCTTGATTAATAGCAATCAGCCCCAGCATTTT
TRBD1	TRBV30	TRBJ2-1	.	CAWSFGRGINEQFF	TGTGCCTGGAGTTTTGGCAGGGGGATCAATGAGCAGTTCTTC
TRBD2	TRBV19	TRBJ2-1	.	CASSRLADEQFF	TGTGCCAGTAGTAGACTAGCGGATGAGCAGTTCTTC
.	TRBV7-9	TRBJ1-1	.	CASSTVFTGMNTEAFF	TGTGCCAGCAGCACCGTCTTTACAGGGATGAACACTGAAGCTTTCTTT
TRBD2	TRBV28	TRBJ2-7	.	CASSPAGVGSYEQYF	TGTGCCAGCAGTCCGGCGGGAGTGGGCTCCTACGAGCAGTACTTC
TRBD1	TRBV2	TRBJ1-3	few	CASSGTGANTIYF	TGTGCCAGCAGCGGGACAGGGGCAAACACCATATATTTT
.	TRBV5-1	TRBJ2-6	.	CASSFSGANVLTF	TGCGCCAGCAGCTTTTCTGGGGCCAACGTCCTGACTTTC
TRBD2	TRBV7-3	TRBJ2-1	.	CASSGGRGSYNEQFF	TGTGCCAGCAGCGGCGGGAGGGGGTCCTACAATGAGCAGTTCTTC
.	TRBV5-6	TRBJ2-6	.	CASSLVWAGANVLTF	TGTGCCAGCAGCTTGGTTTGGGCCGGGGCCAACGTCCTGACTTTC
.	TRBV28	TRBJ1-2	.	CASRTTHQDRRRLSYGYTF	TGTGCCAGCAGGACCACACACCAGGACAGACGTAGACTGAGCTATGGCTACACCTTC
TRBD2	TRBV5-4	TRBJ2-3	.	CASRHASGTSTDTQYF	TGTGCCAGCAGGCACGCTAGCGGGACAAGCACAGATACGCAGTATTTT
.	TRBV7-9	TRBJ1-1	.	CASSPFYGEKITEAFF	TGTGCCAGCAGCCCATTTTACGGGGAAAAAATCACTGAAGCTTTCTTT
.	TRBV7-2	TRBJ2-7	.	CASSLQPAYTEEQYF	TGTGCCAGCAGTCTGCAGCCAGCGTATACGGAAGAGCAGTACTTC
.	TRBV7-2	TRBJ2-3	.	CASSLLGAADTQYF	TGTGCCAGCAGCTTGTTAGGGGCTGCAGATACGCAGTATTTT
.	TRBV6-6	TRBJ2-5	.	CASSYSLGTQYF	TGTGCCAGCAGTTACTCCTTGGGGACCCAGTACTTC
.	TRBV11-2	TRBJ1-4	.	CASSLEEKLFF	TGTGCCAGCAGCTTGGAGGAAAAACTGTTTTTT
.	TRBV2	TRBJ2-3	.	CASRSRGDTQYF	TGTGCCAGCAGGTCCAGGGGAGATACGCAGTATTTT
TRBD2	TRBV7-8	TRBJ2-2	.	CASRRLAGATGELFF	TGTGCCAGCAGGAGACTAGCGGGGGCAACCGGGGAGCTGTTTTTT
.	TRBV19	TRBJ1-2	.	CASNAGGQTLYGYTF	TGTGCCAGTAATGCGGGGGGCCAGACCCTCTATGGCTACACCTTC
.	TRBV19	TRBJ2-1	.	CASSPGSYNEQFF	TGTGCCAGTAGTCCGGGAAGCTACAATGAGCAGTTCTTC
TRBD2	TRBV7-9	TRBJ2-3	.	CAGRGEDTQYF	TGTGCCGGCCGGGGGGAAGATACGCAGTATTTT
.	TRBV4-2	TRBJ2-3	.	CASSSPGQGGKDTQYF	TGTGCCAGCAGCTCCCCGGGTCAGGGTGGGAAAGATACGCAGTATTTT
.	TRBV4-3	TRBJ1-2	few	CASSQDGQGQNGYTF	TGCGCCAGCAGCCAAGATGGGCAGGGACAAAATGGCTACACCTTC
TRBD1	TRBV18	TRBJ2-2	.	CASSGQGANTGELFF	TGTGCCAGCAGCGGACAGGGCGCGAACACCGGGGAGCTGTTTTTT